The rows below give T cell receptor beta chains drawn from one sample of a study of blood T cell repertoires in COVID-19. The table came from immunoSEQ multiplex PCR; TCRdb's copy has only in-frame clones and leaves some out. The data show about 170,000 clones, 88% seen once. Sequencing input: peripheral blood. The receptors originated from a man aged 45 to 65 who had recovered from COVID-19. Each CDR3 is given with its conserved first and last residue. D genes are given only for firm matches. Rows may omit the clone size; those that give it use once, few, many or a size class.

abundance	j_gene	d_gene	v_gene	CDR3aa	CDR3nt
.	TRBJ2-2	.	TRBV5-8	CASRTRSPNTGELFF	TGTGCCAGCAGGACGAGGTCCCCGAACACCGGGGAGCTGTTTTTT
.	TRBJ2-4	TRBD2	TRBV6-2/TRBV6-3	CASSYSGAKNIQYF	TGTGCCAGCAGTTATAGCGGGGCCAAAAACATTCAGTACTTC
.	TRBJ2-3	TRBD2	TRBV7-2	CASSPGISGGFTDTQYF	TGTGCCAGCAGCCCTGGAATTAGCGGGGGGTTTACAGATACGCAGTATTTT
.	TRBJ1-2	.	TRBV21-1	CASSKERIGQGGGYTF	TGTGCCAGCAGCAAAGAAAGAATCGGACAGGGAGGTGGCTACACCTTC
.	TRBJ1-1	.	TRBV30	CAWSVSQRTEAFF	TGTGCCTGGAGTGTGAGCCAGAGGACTGAAGCTTTCTTT
.	TRBJ2-5	.	TRBV24-1	CATSDFNGDKETQYF	TGTGCCACCAGTGATTTCAACGGGGATAAAGAGACCCAGTACTTC
.	TRBJ2-1	TRBD2	TRBV5-1	CASSLYLASGYNEQFF	TGCGCCAGCTCCCTTTATCTGGCTAGCGGGTACAATGAGCAGTTCTTC
.	TRBJ1-1	TRBD1	TRBV19	CASSMGGGTGNTEAFF	TGTGCCAGTAGTATGGGGGGAGGGACAGGGAACACTGAAGCTTTCTTT
few	TRBJ2-3	.	TRBV5-3	CARSLMRVSGRDTQYF	TGTGCCAGAAGCTTGATGCGGGTTAGTGGACGGGATACGCAGTATTTT
.	TRBJ2-1	TRBD1	TRBV5-1	CASSSGGAGGEQFF	TGCGCCAGCAGCTCAGGGGGCGCCGGGGGTGAGCAGTTCTTC